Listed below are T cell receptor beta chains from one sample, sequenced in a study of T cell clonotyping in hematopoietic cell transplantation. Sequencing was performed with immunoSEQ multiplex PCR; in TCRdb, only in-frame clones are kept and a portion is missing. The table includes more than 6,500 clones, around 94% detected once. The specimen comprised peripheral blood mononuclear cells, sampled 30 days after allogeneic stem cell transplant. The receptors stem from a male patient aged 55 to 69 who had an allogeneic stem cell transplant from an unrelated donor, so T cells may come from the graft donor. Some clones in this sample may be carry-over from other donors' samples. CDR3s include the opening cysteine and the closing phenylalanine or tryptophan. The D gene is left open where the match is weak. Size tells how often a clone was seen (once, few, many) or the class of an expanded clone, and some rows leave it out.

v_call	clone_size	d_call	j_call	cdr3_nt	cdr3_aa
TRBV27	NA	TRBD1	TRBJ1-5	TGTGCCAGCAGTTCGACTGCCGGGACAGGGTACCTATCGTATAGCAATCAGCCCCAGCATTTT	CASSSTAGTGYLSYSNQPQHF
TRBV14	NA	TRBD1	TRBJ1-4	TGTGCCAGCAGGGAAACAGGGGGTGCTGGAGAAAAACTGTTTTTT	CASRETGGAGEKLFF
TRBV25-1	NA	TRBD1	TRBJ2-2	TGTGCCAGCAGTGGAGGGGGCTATCCCGGGGAGCTGTTTTTT	CASSGGGYPGELFF
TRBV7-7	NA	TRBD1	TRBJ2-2	TGTGCCAGCAGTCCACGGACAGGGAACACCGGGGAGCTGTTTTTT	CASSPRTGNTGELFF
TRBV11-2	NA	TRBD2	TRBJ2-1	TGTGCCAGCAGCGCCATAAGACTAGCGGGAGTTCGGAATGAGCAGTTCTTC	CASSAIRLAGVRNEQFF
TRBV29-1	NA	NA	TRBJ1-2	TGCAGCGGGCGGACAGTCCCCTATGGCTACACCTTC	CSGRTVPYGYTF
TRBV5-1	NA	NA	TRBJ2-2	TGCGCCAGCAGCTTGGATTACCAAGGGGGGGGCACCGGGGAGCTGTTTTTT	CASSLDYQGGGTGELFF
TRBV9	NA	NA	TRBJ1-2	TGTGCCAGCAGCGTAGGAAAGGGGAACTATGGCTACACCTTC	CASSVGKGNYGYTF
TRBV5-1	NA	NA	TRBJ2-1	TGCGCCAGCAGCGGGAGCTCCTACAATGAGCAGTTCTTC	CASSGSSYNEQFF
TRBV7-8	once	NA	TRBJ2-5	TGTGCCAGCAGCAAGGGACTCCAAGAGACCCAGTACTTC	CASSKGLQETQYF
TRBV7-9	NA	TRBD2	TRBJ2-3	TGTGCCAGCAGCACGAGGACTAGCGGGAATACGCAGTATTTT	CASSTRTSGNTQYF
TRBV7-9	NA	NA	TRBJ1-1	TGTGCCAGCAGCTCTCGACAGGCTTTGAACACTGAAGCTTTCTTT	CASSSRQALNTEAFF
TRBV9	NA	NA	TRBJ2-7	TGTGCCAGCAGCGTAGAGGGAGGATCCTACGAGCAGTACTTC	CASSVEGGSYEQYF
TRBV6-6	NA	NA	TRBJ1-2	TGTGCCAGCAGTTACCAGACAGGTACAAACTATGGCTACACCTTC	CASSYQTGTNYGYTF